Here is one T cell receptor beta chain with its context. Per the study methods: Amplification of reference gene primers provided the estimated nucleated cell counts. The table came from immunoSEQ multiplex PCR; TCRdb's copy has only in-frame clones and leaves some out. From that table come the V and J calls and clone size; the DNA was used to work out D and trimming. This table holds roughly 260,000 clones, around 86% found once. The data were obtained in a study of blood T cell repertoires in COVID-19. Turning to the study itself: Samples came from the United States, Italy and Spain, spanning acute and convalescent COVID-19. Nucleic acid was either cDNA or gDNA, and it came from T cells, B-cell-depleted T cells, or PBMCs.

V lost 0 bases to trimming and J lost 1 base; unmatched junction nucleotides: 4. Looked up from germline, CDR1 is SGHNT and CDR2 is YYREEE (reference sequence). The CDR3 has 16 amino acids. This chain joins TRBV5-4 and TRBJ2-1; 7 nucleotides line up with TRBD2. The sequenced sample consisted of peripheral blood. The TCR sequence derives from a man between 40 and 49 years old who had recovered from COVID-19. Written as DNA, the CDR3 is TGTGCCAGCAGCTTGGAACCTAGCGGATCCTACAATGAGCAGTTCTTC. Translation gives CASSLEPSGSYNEQFF.